This passage covers 32 T cell receptor beta chains from one sample sequenced in a study of response to subunit inactivated influenza vaccine. MiXCR was run by TCRdb on the RT-PCR reads, yielding one entry per CDR3 protein. The table lists about 650,000 distinct CDR3 sequences, around 13% of them singletons. Sequencing used PBMCs from blood, obtained around 14 days before vaccination. These receptors were taken from a man aged 50 to 59 who received an inactivated influenza vaccine.

The chain has TRBV20-1 and TRBJ2-7, with 11 nucleotides matching TRBD1. Trimming removed 7 bases from V and 0 bases from J; junction bases left unmatched: 2. This CDR3 has 13 amino acids. Germline V gives CDR1 DFQATT, CDR2 SNEGSKA (reference sequence). DNA of the CDR3: TGCAGTGTGGGACAGGGGGTCTCCTACGAGCAGTACTTC. It yields the protein CSVGQGVSYEQYF.

This clonotype turned up a few times. The chain recombines TRBV4-2 with TRBJ2-7; 8 bases are shared with TRBD1. Germline CDR1 reads LGHNA; CDR2 reads YNFKEQ. The trim removed 1 base at V and 4 bases at J, leaving 12 bases unmatched. The CDR3 totals 17 residues. As DNA, the CDR3 is TGTGCCAGCAGCCAAGTCGTGATAACAGGGGGTGGGTACGAGCAGTACTTC. Translating it yields CASSQVVITGGGYEQYF.

This clonotype was counted between two and nine times. V and J are TRBV12-3 or TRBV12-4 and TRBJ2-7; 7 positions agree with TRBD1. This CDR3 is built from 16 residues. Unmatched junction bases numbered 15, after V lost 6 bases and J lost 4 bases. In DNA form, the CDR3 reads TGTGCCAGCAGCCACAAAGAGGGGGCCCCCGCATACGAGCAGTACTTC. Translation: CASSHKEGAPAYEQYF.

This clonotype occurred once. This chain joins TRBV6-1 and TRBJ2-4; 9 nucleotides line up with TRBD1. In germline, CDR1 is MNHNS, CDR2 SASEGT. This CDR3 is built from 15 residues. Unmatched junction bases numbered 6, after V lost 6 bases and J lost 3 bases. The DNA of the CDR3 is TGTGCCAGCAGCGGTGGACAGGGGATCAAAAACATTCAGTACTTC. It translates to CASSGGQGIKNIQYF.

This clonotype was detected only a few times. The chain recombines TRBV10-3 with TRBJ2-3; 13 positions agree with TRBD2. Germline-derived CDR1 and CDR2 are ENHRY and SYGVKD. This CDR3 is built from 14 residues. V shed 11 bases and J 4 bases; nucleotides not matched to a gene: 6. The CDR3 sequence is CAVTSGGVSDTQYF. The CDR3 bases are TGTGCCGTAACTAGCGGGGGGGTATCAGATACGCAGTATTTT.

In this sample, this clonotype turned up many times. The chain has TRBV10-3 and TRBJ1-2; D is uncertain. Between the trimmed V and J ends, which lost 4 bases and 8 bases, there was a span of 11 bases. CDR3 length: 12 residues. The V gene's germline CDR1 is ENHRY and CDR2 SYGVKD. The DNA of the CDR3 is TGTGCCATCAGTGTACCCATGGGCGGCTACACCTTC. It yields the protein CAISVPMGGYTF.

The V call is TRBV6-1, the J call TRBJ2-7; 7 bases match TRBD1. Germline V gene data show CDR1 as MNHNS and CDR2 as SASEGT. The CDR3 spans 18 residues. The trim removed 5 bases at V and 2 bases at J, leaving 18 bases unmatched. The CDR3 region is CASSQSPLYRGDTYEQYF. DNA of the CDR3: TGTGCCAGCAGTCAGTCCCCCCTCTACAGGGGCGACACCTACGAGCAGTACTTC.

V is TRBV5-6 and J is TRBJ2-5; D unresolved. The ends were cut back, 4 bases at V and 2 bases at J, with 12 bases in the middle. The V gene's germline CDR1 is SGHDT and CDR2 YYEEEE. The CDR3 is 14 residues long. The CDR3, as DNA: TGTGCCAGCAGCAGAACCGCCGTACAAGAGACCCAGTACTTC. Encoded protein: CASSRTAVQETQYF.

The chain links TRBV6-9 to TRBJ2-1, with unresolved D. CDR1 and CDR2 from the germline V gene are MNHGY and SVAAGI. The CDR3 has 14 amino acids. V dropped 7 bases and J dropped 5 bases, with 15 bases sitting between them. For the CDR3, the DNA is TGTGCCAGCATTTCTGATAGGAGCCACAATGAGCAGTTCTTC. This encodes CASISDRSHNEQFF.

The V call is TRBV20-1, the J call TRBJ1-6; D remains unclear. The CDR3 is 12 residues long. Trimming took off 0 bases at V and 7 bases at J, with 4 bases between the two ends. Looked up from germline, CDR1 is DFQATT and CDR2 is SNEGSKA (reference sequence). The CDR3 loop is CSAREPNSPLHF. In nucleotides, the CDR3 is TGCAGTGCTAGAGAACCGAATTCACCCCTCCACTTT.

The chain combines TRBV6-2 or TRBV6-3 with TRBJ2-6; D gene ambiguous. With 6 bases removed from V and 0 bases from J, the gap between germline ends came to 9 bases. This CDR3 comprises 15 residues. Germline CDR1 and CDR2: MNHEY and SVGEGT. CDR3 nucleotide sequence: TGTGCCAGCAGATCAGGTGTCTCTGGGGCCAACGTCCTGACTTTC. As protein: CASRSGVSGANVLTF.

Only a few counts were recorded for this clonotype. This chain uses TRBV7-9 with TRBJ2-3; 10 nucleotides match TRBD2. Germline values: CDR1 SEHNR, CDR2 FQNEAQ (reference sequence). There are 16 residues in the CDR3. After removal of 8 bases from V and 3 bases from J, the junction contained 11 bases not matched to a gene. The CDR3 DNA follows: TGTGCCAGCTCCCGGCAGCGGGGGGGCAGGACAGATACGCAGTATTTT. Its translation: CASSRQRGGRTDTQYF.

This clonotype was seen a few times. The chain carries TRBV6-1 and TRBJ2-3; 8 bases map to TRBD2. J gave up 4 bases and V 10 bases, and 13 bases lay outside the gene matches. Germline CDR1 and CDR2: MNHNS and SASEGT. The CDR3 sequence is 15 residues long. CDR3 coding DNA: TGTGCCACTAAACTTGGCGGGAGGACCCCAGATACGCAGTATTTT. This gives the protein CATKLGGRTPDTQYF.

This chain uses TRBV6-2 or TRBV6-3 with TRBJ2-7; 14 positions agree with TRBD2. The CDR3 has 17 residues. The germline gives CDR1 MNHEY, CDR2 SVGEGT. V shed 5 bases and J 5 bases; nucleotides not matched to a gene: 11. CDR3 bases: TGTGCCAGCAGTAAGACCGGGACTAGCGGGAGATTCAACGAGCAGTACTTC. Translated: CASSKTGTSGRFNEQYF.

This clonotype was recorded at least ten times. CDR3 in DNA: TGTGCCAGCAGCGTAGGTGGAGGGGCTCGACAGTCTGGGGGCTACACCTTC. It codes for CASSVGGGARQSGGYTF. The gene calls are TRBV9 and TRBJ1-2, with D possibly being TRBD1 (5 bases). The V and J ends lost 0 bases and 8 bases respectively, with 23 bases between them. There are 17 residues in the CDR3. Germline loops: CDR1 SGDLS, CDR2 YYNGEE.

The chain is built from TRBV20-1 and TRBJ2-1, with TRBD2 matching 11 bases. The CDR3 totals 14 residues. Trimming cost V 5 bases and J 4 bases; bases outside gene matches: 4. From germline, CDR1 is DFQATT and CDR2 SNEGSKA (reference sequence). The CDR3 protein is CSAGGTSGYNEQFF. The CDR3 DNA follows: TGCAGTGCTGGAGGGACTAGCGGTTACAATGAGCAGTTCTTC.

This clonotype was detected ten times or more. V and J are TRBV5-6 and TRBJ2-3, with D perhaps matching TRBD1 or TRBD2 (6 bases each). With 4 bases removed from V and 2 bases from J, the gap between germline ends came to 14 bases. Germline CDR1 reads SGHDT; CDR2 reads YYEEEE. The CDR3 has 15 residues. This chain's CDR3 is CASSPTAGHTDTQYF. In nucleotides, the CDR3 is TGTGCCAGCAGCCCGACCGCGGGACACACAGATACGCAGTATTTT.

This clonotype was observed a handful of times. The chain joins TRBV5-1 to TRBJ1-2, with TRBD1 matching over 10 bases. This CDR3 spans 15 amino acids. The V gene's germline CDR1 is SGHRS and CDR2 YFSETQ. Losses at the gene ends were 4 bases for V and 2 bases for J; bases not matched to a gene: 5. CDR3 sequence (DNA): TGCGCCAGCAGCGCGGGACAGGGGAGAAACTATGGCTACACCTTC. Protein sequence: CASSAGQGRNYGYTF.

This clonotype has just a few counts. V and J are TRBV6-5 and TRBJ2-7; D call uncertain. From germline, CDR1 is MNHEY and CDR2 SVGAGI. This CDR3 region has 12 residues. Trimming left V 5 bases short and J 5 bases short, with 10 bases between. The CDR3 DNA reads as TGTGCCAGCAGTCGGATCGGCCACGAGCAGTACTTC. This translates into CASSRIGHEQYF.

This clonotype was detected many times. This chain links TRBV27 with TRBJ1-1; TRBD1 is a possible D gene (6 bases). CDR3 length: 15 amino acids. CDR1 and CDR2 (germline): MNHEY, SMNVEV (reference sequence). V lost 5 bases and J 5 bases, leaving 18 bases between the germline ends. Here the CDR3 DNA reads TGTGCCAGCAGTCCGGGGGGCCTGGTCGGGACTGAAGCTTTCTTT. This sequence encodes CASSPGGLVGTEAFF.

This clonotype appeared many times. The chain uses TRBV4-3 and TRBJ2-3; 10 nucleotides line up with TRBD1. Germline CDR1 reads LGHNA; CDR2 reads YSLEER. This CDR3 region has 16 residues. V lost 1 base to trimming and J lost 8 bases; unmatched junction nucleotides: 9. The CDR3 region is CASSQVLGTGDRTQYF. CDR3 sequence (DNA): TGCGCCAGCAGCCAAGTCCTTGGGACAGGGGATCGTACGCAGTATTTT.

This clonotype was detected ten times or more. CDR3 residues: CSAPDGYTF. DNA for the CDR3: TGCAGTGCCCCGGATGGCTACACCTTC. The V and J genes are TRBV20-1 and TRBJ1-2; D not resolved. From germline, CDR1 is DFQATT and CDR2 SNEGSKA (reference sequence). V shed 6 bases and J shed 6 bases, with 5 bases lying between them. The CDR3 covers 9 residues.

This chain uses TRBV12-3 or TRBV12-4 with TRBJ2-3; TRBD1 might be the D (5 bases). This CDR3 spans 16 amino acids. Trimming cost V 5 bases and J 4 bases, with 19 bases left between them. The CDR3, as DNA: TGTGCCAGCAGTCATCAGGGAAAGATAGACCCAGATACGCAGTATTTT. Protein product: CASSHQGKIDPDTQYF.

The chain uses TRBV5-1 and TRBJ2-2; D gene uncertain. V was clipped by 4 bases and J by 1 base, with 8 bases between them. Germline V gives CDR1 SGHRS, CDR2 YFSETQ. The CDR3 sequence is 14 residues long. CDR3 region: CASSQQLNTGELFF. In DNA, the CDR3 is TGCGCCAGCAGCCAACAATTGAACACCGGGGAGCTGTTTTTT.

This chain connects TRBV5-1 to TRBJ2-1; D gene unclear. The germline V gene has CDR1 SGHRS and CDR2 YFSETQ. V lost 4 bases to trimming and J lost 0 bases, with 11 bases between them. The CDR3 consists of 15 residues. The CDR3 is CASSPKAGSYNEQFF. The CDR3, as DNA: TGCGCCAGCAGCCCCAAGGCAGGCTCCTACAATGAGCAGTTCTTC.

This clonotype was seen a few times. The rearrangement joins TRBV28 to TRBJ2-1; TRBD1 matches at 9 bases. V lost 4 bases and J lost 5; bases outside the gene matches: 6. There are 15 residues in the CDR3. Germline CDR1 reads MDHEN; CDR2 reads SYDVKM. In DNA, the CDR3 is TGTGCCAGCAGTTCACGACGGGACAGGGACAATGAGCAGTTCTTC. This translates into CASSSRRDRDNEQFF. The complete variable domain, with remaining parts taken from reference TRBV28 and TRBJ2-1, reads DVKVTQSSRYLVKRTGEKVFLECVQDMDHENMFWYRQDPGLGLRLIYFSYDVKMKEKGDIPEGYSVSREKKERFSLILESASTNQTSMYLCASSSRRDRDNEQFFGPGTRLTVL.

This clonotype was counted a few times. The chain couples TRBV7-9 to TRBJ2-2; D possibly matches TRBD1 or TRBD2 (5 bases each). The V end lost 2 bases, the J end lost 4 bases, and 8 bases lay between the germline ends. The germline V gene encodes CDR1 SEHNR and CDR2 FQNEAQ (reference sequence). The CDR3 has 14 amino acids. CDR3 protein: CASSLLGVTGELFF. CDR3 nucleotide sequence: TGTGCCAGCAGCTTACTGGGGGTCACCGGGGAGCTGTTTTTT.

The chain uses TRBV3-1 and TRBJ1-1; 11 bases align to TRBD1. Per the germline V gene, CDR1 is LGHDT and CDR2 is YNNKEL (reference sequence). The CDR3 loop spans 16 amino acids. The V and J ends lost 5 bases and 5 bases, in that order; junction bases with no gene match: 10. The CDR3 nucleotides are TGTGCCAGCAGCGGACCGGGACAGGGGGTTGGTACTGAAGCTTTCTTT. Its translation is CASSGPGQGVGTEAFF.

This clonotype was seen only a few times. J is TRBJ2-7 and V is TRBV6-1, with 9 bases aligning to TRBD1. Germline V gene lookup returns CDR1 MNHNS and CDR2 SASEGT. With 6 bases clipped from V and 7 bases from J, the junction kept 13 bases outside the gene matches. This CDR3 region has 15 residues. CDR3 in amino acids: CASRAILTGGEEQYF. The CDR3 nucleotides read TGTGCCAGCAGAGCAATTTTGACAGGGGGTGAGGAGCAGTACTTC.

This chain links TRBV6-5 with TRBJ1-2; D unresolved. The CDR3 loop spans 15 amino acids. V lost 0 bases, J lost 0 bases, and 8 bases lay in between. Germline V gives CDR1 MNHEY, CDR2 SVGAGI. CDR3 sequence: CASSYSGWTNYGYTF. DNA of the CDR3: TGTGCCAGCAGTTACTCCGGTTGGACTAACTATGGCTACACCTTC.

At least ten counts were recorded for this clonotype. The V call is TRBV5-1, the J call TRBJ2-1, with D uncertain. V was pared by 5 bases and J by 5 bases, with 5 bases between. In germline, CDR1 is SGHRS, CDR2 YFSETQ. The CDR3 has 11 amino acids. The CDR3 here is CASSQDNEQFF. Here the CDR3 DNA reads TGCGCCAGCAGTCAAGACAATGAGCAGTTCTTC.

This rearrangement joins TRBV14 to TRBJ2-7; the match to TRBD1 covers 10 bases. The CDR3 spans 15 residues. CDR1 is SGHDN and CDR2 is FVKESK in the germline V gene. V trimming: 2 bases; J trimming: 3 bases; junction bases outside the gene matches: 4. The CDR3 loop is CASSQIGTGDYEQYF. The CDR3 DNA reads as TGTGCCAGCAGCCAAATCGGGACAGGGGACTACGAGCAGTACTTC.